This entry lists 28 T cell receptor beta chains sequenced from one sample in a study of patients and donors after allogeneic stem cell transplantation. One entry per CDR3 protein, called by TCRdb with MiXCR from the RT-PCR reads. The sample consists of 70,000 to 75,000 distinct CDR3 sequences, 26% of them appearing once. The sequencing input was blood, either unsorted or a sorted T cell fraction (not recorded which). These receptors were obtained from a human donor who was either an allogeneic HSCT recipient or a stem cell or donor lymphocyte infusion donor (not recorded which). It is not recorded whose cells these are; they may come from a transplant donor.

This clonotype was observed a handful of times. The V call is TRBV9, the J call TRBJ2-3, with no clear D. CDR3 length: 11 amino acids. V dropped 9 bases and J dropped 4 bases, with 9 bases sitting between them. The germline V gene encodes CDR1 SGDLS and CDR2 YYNGEE. DNA for the CDR3: TGTGCCACTCTTACGGCAGATACGCAGTATTTT. Translating it yields CATLTADTQYF.

This chain connects TRBV6-2 or TRBV6-3 to TRBJ2-7; TRBD1 agrees at 10 bases. CDR1 is MNHEY, CDR2 SVGEGT, per germline. CDR3 length: 16 amino acids. V lost 3 bases to trimming and J lost 3 bases; unmatched junction nucleotides: 8. This CDR3 reads CASSYPLRDRGYEQYF. CDR3 sequence (DNA): TGTGCCAGCAGTTATCCCCTCCGGGACAGGGGCTACGAGCAGTACTTC.

CDR3 in amino acids: CASSTRGGNQPQHF. CDR3 sequence (DNA): TGCGCCAGCAGTACCAGGGGAGGGAATCAGCCCCAGCATTTT. The J gene is TRBJ1-5, the V gene TRBV4-1, with D perhaps matching TRBD1 (6 bases). The CDR3 loop spans 14 amino acids. V shed 6 bases and J shed 4 bases, with 13 bases lying between them. Germline lookup yields CDR1 MGHRA and CDR2 YSYEKL.

The rearrangement links TRBV18 to TRBJ2-7; D possibly corresponds to TRBD1 (6 bases). V was clipped by 0 bases and J by 5 bases, with 11 bases between them. Per the germline V gene, CDR1 is KGHSH and CDR2 is LQKENI. The CDR3 covers 14 residues. This CDR3 is CASSPPRGGHEQYF. CDR3 sequence (DNA): TGTGCCAGCTCACCACCGCGAGGGGGACACGAGCAGTACTTC. Based on the CDR3 plus reference TRBV18 and TRBJ2-7, the full variable domain is NAGVMQNPRHLVRRRGQEARLRCSPMKGHSHVYWYRQLPEEGLKFMVYLQKENIIDESGMPKERFSAEFPKEGPSILRIQQVVRGDSAAYFCASSPPRGGHEQYFGPGTRLTVT.

This chain uses TRBV7-6 with TRBJ2-7; D gene uncertain. CDR3 size: 12 residues. Germline CDR1 is SGHVS and CDR2 is FNYEAQ. V was cut by 1 base and J by 12 bases, with 13 bases left in between. As DNA, the CDR3 is TGTGCCAGCAGCTTAGGAGGTACGACGATGTACTTC. It is translated as CASSLGGTTMYF.

The V and J genes are TRBV2 and TRBJ2-7; TRBD1 agrees at 8 bases. There are 15 residues in the CDR3. Germline assignment: CDR1 SNHLY and CDR2 FYNNEI. V lost 6 bases to trimming and J lost 1 base; unmatched junction nucleotides: 8. The CDR3 here is CASRDRGGLSYEQYF. In nucleotides, the CDR3 is TGTGCCAGCAGAGACAGGGGAGGACTTTCCTACGAGCAGTACTTC. The variable domain in full, completed from reference TRBV2 and TRBJ2-7, reads EPEVTQTPSHQVTQMGQEVILRCVPISNHLYFYWYRQILGQKVEFLVSFYNNEISEKSEIFDDQFSVERPDGSNFTLKIRSTKLEDSAMYFCASRDRGGLSYEQYFGPGTRLTVT.

The V call is TRBV25-1, the J call TRBJ1-2, with 11 bases fitting TRBD1. The CDR3 loop spans 18 amino acids. V gave up 1 base and J gave up 4 bases; unmatched junction bases: 11. Germline CDR1 is MGHDK and CDR2 is SYGVNS. CDR3 coding DNA: TGTGCCAGCAGTGAATTGTGGACAGGGGGCGCGTCTATCTATGGCTACACCTTC. Translation gives CASSELWTGGASIYGYTF.

The chain links TRBV5-6 to TRBJ1-5; 9 nucleotides agree with TRBD1. The J segment lost 6 bases and the V segment lost 2 bases, leaving 6 bases of the junction unmatched. The CDR3 is 15 amino acids. Germline V gene sequence: CDR1 SGHDT, CDR2 YYEEEE. Written as DNA, the CDR3 is TGTGCCAGCAGCTTACAGGGGGCTCCTTCTCAGCCCCAGCATTTT. Protein: CASSLQGAPSQPQHF.

The V call is TRBV7-9, the J call TRBJ1-2; no definite D call. The germline V gene has CDR1 SEHNR and CDR2 FQNEAQ (reference sequence). CDR3 size: 13 residues. V lost 3 bases to trimming and J lost 8 bases, with 13 bases between them. CDR3 residues: CASSFRGVSGYTF. CDR3 nucleotides: TGTGCCAGCAGCTTCCGGGGAGTCTCAGGCTACACCTTC.

The DNA for the CDR3 is TGTGCCAGCAGCCGAACCTGGGGACAGGGCCCCCTAAGTGCTGAAGCTTTCTTT. Translated, it gives CASSRTWGQGPLSAEAFF. This rearrangement joins TRBV14 to TRBJ1-1; TRBD1 matches 9 bases. In germline, CDR1 is SGHDN, CDR2 FVKESK. The CDR3 covers 18 residues. The J segment lost 6 bases and the V segment lost 4 bases, leaving 18 bases of the junction unmatched.

The chain recombines TRBV4-2 with TRBJ2-7, with no clear D. V shed 0 bases and J shed 2 bases, with 8 bases lying between them. The germline CDR1 and CDR2 sequences are LGHNA and YNFKEQ. The CDR3 length is 14 residues. The CDR3 sequence: CASSQDPVTYEQYF. The CDR3 region has the DNA TGTGCCAGCAGCCAAGATCCGGTAACCTACGAGCAGTACTTC.

This clonotype was counted only a few times. The CDR3 loop is CAISDSSSGANVLTF. The CDR3, as DNA: TGTGCCATCAGTGACAGTTCCTCTGGGGCCAACGTCCTGACTTTC. The V call is TRBV10-3, the J call TRBJ2-6; D is undetermined. CDR3 length: 15 residues. Trimming left V 3 bases short and J 0 bases short, with 6 bases between. The germline gives CDR1 ENHRY, CDR2 SYGVKD.

This clonotype came up many times. The V call is TRBV5-1, the J call TRBJ1-4; no reliable D call. The CDR3 has 16 amino acids. Trimming stripped 0 bases from V and 5 bases from J, with 14 bases between. In germline, CDR1 is SGHRS, CDR2 YFSETQ. The CDR3 DNA reads as TGCGCCAGCAGCTTGGCCACAGCGAGGAACAATGAAAAACTGTTTTTT. It specifies CASSLATARNNEKLFF.

V is TRBV2 and J is TRBJ1-1; tentatively, D is TRBD1 (5 bases). The CDR3 sequence is 16 residues long. Germline CDR1 SNHLY, CDR2 FYNNEI. The V and J ends lost 8 bases and 0 bases respectively, with 19 bases between them. CDR3 residues: CASGTPYSFMNTEAFF. CDR3 nucleotide sequence: TGTGCCAGCGGGACTCCTTACTCATTTATGAACACTGAAGCTTTCTTT.

The chain combines TRBV12-3 or TRBV12-4 with TRBJ2-3; D not certain. V dropped 3 bases and J dropped 2 bases, with 9 bases sitting between them. The CDR3 loop spans 14 amino acids. The CDR3 DNA follows: TGTGCCAGCAGTTTCCAGCCAGTCACAGATACGCAGTATTTT. Residues: CASSFQPVTDTQYF.

This clonotype was counted between two and nine times. The J gene is TRBJ1-4, the V gene TRBV4-2; D remains ambiguous. The ends were cut back, 0 bases at V and 4 bases at J, with 9 bases in the middle. The CDR3 has 15 amino acids. Germline values: CDR1 LGHNA, CDR2 YNFKEQ. CDR3 protein: CASSQDSQLNEKLFF. The DNA for the CDR3 is TGTGCCAGCAGCCAAGATTCGCAGCTTAATGAAAAACTGTTTTTT.

V is TRBV15 and J is TRBJ2-1; 8 bases line up with TRBD2. Trimming at V came to 9 bases and at J to 1 base, leaving 17 bases not matched to a gene. Germline V CDR1 and CDR2: LNHNV, YYDKDF (reference sequence). This CDR3 spans 18 amino acids. CDR3 in DNA: TGTGCCACGCTGTGGGGGGGAATGGCGGGAGGTTCCTACAATGAGCAGTTCTTC. The encoded protein is CATLWGGMAGGSYNEQFF.

This chain joins TRBV6-2 or TRBV6-3 and TRBJ2-7, with 9 positions matching TRBD2. V shed 7 bases and J 2 bases; nucleotides not matched to a gene: 6. This CDR3 has 14 amino acids. Per the germline V gene, CDR1 is MNHEY and CDR2 is SVGEGT. The CDR3 reads CASTGTSIAYEQYF. DNA for the CDR3: TGTGCCAGCACTGGGACTAGCATCGCCTACGAGCAGTACTTC.

This clonotype appeared many times. The chain is built from TRBV6-5 and TRBJ1-2; the match to TRBD1 covers 8 bases. The CDR3 is 13 amino acids. Trimming at V came to 5 bases and at J to 6 bases, leaving 5 bases not matched to a gene. From germline, CDR1 is MNHEY and CDR2 SVGAGI. The CDR3 coding sequence is TGTGCCAGCAGTCTGGACAGGGCGGATGGCTACACCTTC. It yields the protein CASSLDRADGYTF.

This clonotype turned up a few times. The V and J genes are TRBV27 and TRBJ2-1; possible D gene TRBD2, 6 bases. CDR1 is MNHEY and CDR2 is SMNVEV in the germline V gene (reference sequence). The germline V and J ends were trimmed by 2 bases and 4 bases, with 15 bases remaining between them. The CDR3 sequence is 16 residues long. CDR3 loop: CASSLGGTPLYNEQFF. In DNA form, the CDR3 reads TGTGCCAGCAGTTTAGGGGGGACCCCCCTTTACAATGAGCAGTTCTTC.

This clonotype occurred a few times. The chain employs TRBV5-1 and TRBJ2-3, with D perhaps TRBD1 (7 bases). V shed 2 bases and J shed 5 bases, with 21 bases lying between them. From germline, CDR1 is SGHRS and CDR2 YFSETQ. The CDR3 has 17 residues. The CDR3 coding sequence is TGCGCCAGCAGCTTCCGGCAGGGGGGCCTAATGAGAGATACGCAGTATTTT. It codes for CASSFRQGGLMRDTQYF.

This clonotype was seen a handful of times. The chain employs TRBV5-1 and TRBJ1-2; D is unclear. Germline CDR1 reads SGHRS; CDR2 reads YFSETQ. The V end was cut by 0 bases, the J end by 3 bases, with 6 bases between. CDR3 length: 13 residues. The CDR3, as DNA: TGCGCCAGCAGCTTGGCCACCGACTATGGCTACACCTTC. Its translation: CASSLATDYGYTF.

Only a few counts were recorded for this clonotype. The chain is built from TRBV12-3 or TRBV12-4 and TRBJ1-5; possibly TRBD1 for D (6 bases). Trimming left V 3 bases short and J 0 bases short, with 15 bases between. The CDR3 consists of 17 residues. The CDR3 nucleotides are TGTGCCAGCAGTTTGTCAGGGGCGATATATAGCAATCAGCCCCAGCATTTT. Translated: CASSLSGAIYSNQPQHF.

The chain recombines TRBV5-1 with TRBJ2-7; D not certain. The V gene's germline CDR1 is SGHRS and CDR2 YFSETQ. V dropped 3 bases and J dropped 4 bases, with 14 bases sitting between them. The CDR3 spans 14 residues. As DNA, the CDR3 is TGCGCCAGCAGCTACCGCCCCGACCAATACGAGCAGTACTTC. Translation gives CASSYRPDQYEQYF.

This clonotype occurred a few times. The chain joins TRBV5-1 to TRBJ2-1; D is undetermined. The germline CDR1 and CDR2 sequences are SGHRS and YFSETQ. This CDR3 has 16 amino acids. V lost 1 base and J 4 bases, leaving 15 bases between the germline ends. The CDR3 DNA reads as TGCGCCAGCAGCTTGCTGTCTACCCTGAGTTACAATGAGCAGTTCTTC. It is translated as CASSLLSTLSYNEQFF.

The gene calls are TRBV7-9 and TRBJ1-2, with D tentatively TRBD1 (5 bases). This CDR3 is 16 amino acids long. V shed 6 bases and J shed 4 bases, with 21 bases lying between them. Germline-derived CDR1 and CDR2 are SEHNR and FQNEAQ (reference sequence). The DNA of the CDR3 is TGTGCCAGCAGTTCCCCCCGGGGTGGGGGACGCTATGGCTACACCTTC. As protein: CASSSPRGGGRYGYTF.

The chain carries TRBV4-1 and TRBJ2-1; 7 bases line up with TRBD1. This CDR3 is built from 15 residues. Germline CDR1 is MGHRA and CDR2 is YSYEKL. V lost 4 bases and J lost 6; bases outside the gene matches: 9. CDR3 region: CASSPQGQLVNEQFF. The CDR3 region has the DNA TGCGCCAGCAGCCCTCAGGGACAGCTAGTCAATGAGCAGTTCTTC.

The genes are TRBV3-1 and TRBJ1-5; the D gene is possibly TRBD1 (6 bases). V was shortened by 0 bases and J by 0 bases, with 12 bases between the two germline ends. CDR3 length: 17 amino acids. Germline assignment: CDR1 LGHDT and CDR2 YNNKEL (reference sequence). The DNA of the CDR3 is TGTGCCAGCAGCCAAGATTGGGGGGCGGGTAGCAATCAGCCCCAGCATTTT. Translated: CASSQDWGAGSNQPQHF.